This paragraph covers one T cell receptor beta chain sequence. Specified time point: recipient sample about 28 days before transplant, after cytoreduction. Trimming left V 7 bases short and J 2 bases short, with 17 bases between. The CDR3 has 16 amino acids. Germline CDR1 reads SGHVS; CDR2 reads FQNEAQ. This sample stems from a study of T cell clonotyping in hematopoietic cell transplantation. The table came from immunoSEQ multiplex PCR; TCRdb's copy has only in-frame clones and leaves some out. This sample has 30,000 to 40,000 clones, with 85% to 95% found just once. This chain links TRBV7-8 with TRBJ2-2; TRBD1 or TRBD2 may be the D gene (5 bases each). Material: peripheral blood mononuclear cells, obtained before stem cell transplant. The receptor was derived from a man between 40 and 49 years old with chronic myeloid leukemia. Some clones in this sample may be carry-over from other donors' samples. As DNA, the CDR3 is TGTGCCAGCATCCTCAGCCCGGGACCAAACACCGGGGAGCTGTTTTTT. Translation: CASILSPGPNTGELFF. The full variable domain, completed using reference TRBV7-8 and TRBJ2-2, is GAGVSQSPRYKVAKRGQDVALRCDPISGHVSLFWYQQALGQGPEFLTYFQNEAQLDKSGLPSDRFFAERPEGSVSTLKIQRTQQEDSAVYLCASILSPGPNTGELFFGEGSRLTVL.